This T cell receptor (beta chain) was sequenced in a study of T cells in Graves' hyperthyroidism and ophthalmopathy. Overall study results and limits: The model identified upcoming ophthalmopathy a median approximately 6.4 months ahead of onset. Appearing also in blood were most of the thyroid clonotypes expanded above 0.001.

TCR beta CDR3 sequences were amplified from RNA transcripts. An initial round of RT-PCR targeting the TCR CDR3 relied on the HTBI primer set. TCRdb ran MiXCR on the multiplex PCR reads and lists one entry per CDR3 protein. The sample includes hundreds of thousands of distinct CDR3 sequences, about 13% of them seen just once. The CDR3 length is 17 residues. The germline V gene has CDR1 SNHLY and CDR2 FYNNEI. With 3 bases clipped from V and 2 bases from J, the junction kept 12 bases outside the gene matches. This clonotype was detected many times. Its antigen is undetermined. The PBMCs were taken from over 9.5 ml of fresh peripheral blood.

The clonotype comes from a woman between 18 and 29 years old with Graves' hyperthyroidism. V usage is TRBV2 and J usage is TRBJ2-7; 8 bases fit TRBD1. Sample: blood. The DNA of the CDR3 is TGTGCCAGCAGTGACAACGACCTGGGACAGGCACCCTACGAGCAGTACTTC. Protein sequence: CASSDNDLGQAPYEQYF.